The rows below give T cell receptor beta chains drawn from one sample of a study of human T cells and chemical hapten exposure. TCRdb re-analysed the 5' RACE reads in MiXCR, keeping a single row per CDR3 protein. In the table there are around 100,000 distinct CDR3 sequences, approximately 20% of which are singletons. Source of these receptors: a human donor in good health. Both conserved end residues are part of each CDR3. Fields, in order: D gene, J gene, clone size, V gene, CDR3 DNA, CDR3 protein. D genes are given only for firm matches. The listing skips clone size in some rows; elsewhere it reads once, few, many or a size class.

D gene: .; J gene: TRBJ2-2; clone size: few; V gene: TRBV28; CDR3 DNA: TGTGCCAGCAGTTTAGCCTCGGCTAACACCGGGGAGCTGTTTTTT; CDR3 protein: CASSLASANTGELFF
D gene: .; J gene: TRBJ1-2; clone size: few; V gene: TRBV19; CDR3 DNA: TGTGCCAGTAGTATAGATCACGAGGGGCGCGGCTATGGCTACACCTTC; CDR3 protein: CASSIDHEGRGYGYTF
D gene: TRBD2; J gene: TRBJ2-2; clone size: few; V gene: TRBV6-2/TRBV6-3; CDR3 DNA: TGTGCCAGCAGTACGAGACTAGCGGGGCCCACCGGGGAGCTGTTTTTT; CDR3 protein: CASSTRLAGPTGELFF
D gene: TRBD2; J gene: TRBJ2-1; clone size: .; V gene: TRBV20-1; CDR3 DNA: TGCAGTCTGGGAAATAGCGGGAGGGCCGGGAATGAGCAGTTCTTC; CDR3 protein: CSLGNSGRAGNEQFF
D gene: .; J gene: TRBJ1-5; clone size: few; V gene: TRBV10-3; CDR3 DNA: TGTGCCATCAGTGACGGCAGCCATAGCAATCAGCCCCAGCATTTT; CDR3 protein: CAISDGSHSNQPQHF
D gene: TRBD2; J gene: TRBJ2-7; clone size: few; V gene: TRBV4-2; CDR3 DNA: TGTGCCGCGGGACTAGATAACTACGAGCAGTACTTC; CDR3 protein: CAAGLDNYEQYF
D gene: .; J gene: TRBJ1-6; clone size: few; V gene: TRBV7-2; CDR3 DNA: TGTGCCAGCAGCCGAGAACCAGGACGTTCACCCCTCCACTTT; CDR3 protein: CASSREPGRSPLHF
D gene: TRBD2; J gene: TRBJ2-1; clone size: few; V gene: TRBV28; CDR3 DNA: TGTGCCAGCAGTTCGCCCGGGACTAGCGGGATCCATGAGCAGTTCTTC; CDR3 protein: CASSSPGTSGIHEQFF
D gene: TRBD2; J gene: TRBJ2-7; clone size: .; V gene: TRBV7-2; CDR3 DNA: TGTGCCAGCAGCCCAGCGTCGGGACTAGCGGGAGGGAGGTACTTC; CDR3 protein: CASSPASGLAGGRYF
D gene: .; J gene: TRBJ2-7; clone size: few; V gene: TRBV14; CDR3 DNA: TGTGCCAGCAGCCAAGTTCTCAGGTCCTACGAGCAGTACTTC; CDR3 protein: CASSQVLRSYEQYF
D gene: .; J gene: TRBJ2-7; clone size: few; V gene: TRBV27; CDR3 DNA: TGTGCCAGCAGTTCGATGAATTCCTACGAGCAGTACTTC; CDR3 protein: CASSSMNSYEQYF
D gene: TRBD2; J gene: TRBJ2-5; clone size: few; V gene: TRBV14; CDR3 DNA: TGTGCCAGCAGCCAAGATTCCCCACTAGCGGGGTACCAAGAGACCCAGTACTTC; CDR3 protein: CASSQDSPLAGYQETQYF
D gene: TRBD1; J gene: TRBJ2-2; clone size: .; V gene: TRBV19; CDR3 DNA: TGTGCCAGTAGTTTTTGGACAGGAAAGGGCGGGGAGCTGTTTTTT; CDR3 protein: CASSFWTGKGGELFF
D gene: .; J gene: TRBJ1-2; clone size: .; V gene: TRBV30; CDR3 DNA: TGTGCCTGGAGCTTTACAGCGTCTAACTATGGCTACACCTTC; CDR3 protein: CAWSFTASNYGYTF
D gene: TRBD1; J gene: TRBJ1-2; clone size: few; V gene: TRBV29-1; CDR3 DNA: TGCAGCGCCCAACAGGGGGCCCGCGCTGTTGACACCTTC; CDR3 protein: CSAQQGARAVDTF
D gene: .; J gene: TRBJ2-3; clone size: many; V gene: TRBV5-1; CDR3 DNA: TGCGCCAGCAGCTTGCTGGCAGGGGCCGTGGGTGTTACAGATACGCAGTATTTT; CDR3 protein: CASSLLAGAVGVTDTQYF
D gene: .; J gene: TRBJ2-1; clone size: .; V gene: TRBV5-4; CDR3 DNA: TGTGCCAGCAGCTTGGCTGAGGCCCGGGAAAGGCGTTACAATGAGCAGTTCTTC; CDR3 protein: CASSLAEARERRYNEQFF
D gene: TRBD2; J gene: TRBJ2-1; clone size: few; V gene: TRBV29-1; CDR3 DNA: TGCAGCGTTGAAAGGGCGGGAGGCTTCTCCTACAATGAGCAGTTCTTC; CDR3 protein: CSVERAGGFSYNEQFF
D gene: .; J gene: TRBJ1-3; clone size: .; V gene: TRBV7-9; CDR3 DNA: TGTGCCAGCAGCCAAAGCGGGGGAACTGGAAACACCATATATTTT; CDR3 protein: CASSQSGGTGNTIYF
D gene: TRBD1; J gene: TRBJ1-5; clone size: few; V gene: TRBV9; CDR3 DNA: TGTGCCAGCAGCTCTGGACAGGGGGGGGATCAGCCCCAGCATTTT; CDR3 protein: CASSSGQGGDQPQHF
D gene: .; J gene: TRBJ2-2; clone size: .; V gene: TRBV27; CDR3 DNA: TGTGCCAGCAGTAGGGCTGGCCGGAACACCGGGGAGCTGTTTTTT; CDR3 protein: CASSRAGRNTGELFF
D gene: .; J gene: TRBJ2-7; clone size: .; V gene: TRBV28; CDR3 DNA: TGTGCCAGCACCCCCGGCGGTTCCTCCTACGAGCAGTACTTC; CDR3 protein: CASTPGGSSYEQYF
D gene: .; J gene: TRBJ2-3; clone size: .; V gene: TRBV30; CDR3 DNA: TGTGCCTGGAGTCGGGGGTCTCTTACGCAGTATTTT; CDR3 protein: CAWSRGSLTQYF
D gene: .; J gene: TRBJ2-7; clone size: .; V gene: TRBV28; CDR3 DNA: TGTGCCAGCAGTTTGAGCAGGGGTTTCGTCTACGAGCAGTACTTC; CDR3 protein: CASSLSRGFVYEQYF
D gene: .; J gene: TRBJ2-1; clone size: few; V gene: TRBV4-1; CDR3 DNA: TGCGCCAGCAGCCAAGTTCTGACCACCCGGGGAGACAATGAGCAGTTCTTC; CDR3 protein: CASSQVLTTRGDNEQFF
D gene: .; J gene: TRBJ1-1; clone size: many; V gene: TRBV29-1; CDR3 DNA: TGCAGCGTTGTAGGTGCGGAAGCGAACACTGAAGCTTTCTTT; CDR3 protein: CSVVGAEANTEAFF
D gene: TRBD2; J gene: TRBJ2-7; clone size: .; V gene: TRBV2; CDR3 DNA: TGTGCCAGCAGCCTCCCGGAGCCGGGGGGTAGCTCCTACGAGCAGTACTTC; CDR3 protein: CASSLPEPGGSSYEQYF
D gene: TRBD2; J gene: TRBJ2-1; clone size: .; V gene: TRBV5-1; CDR3 DNA: TGCGCCAGCAGCTTCGGGGGCCCCGGACTAGCGGGAGCCCCGAATGAGCAGTTCTTC; CDR3 protein: CASSFGGPGLAGAPNEQFF
D gene: .; J gene: TRBJ1-6; clone size: .; V gene: TRBV14; CDR3 DNA: TGTGCCAGCAGCCGATACATGCAGTCCTATAATTCACCCCTCCACTTT; CDR3 protein: CASSRYMQSYNSPLHF
D gene: TRBD1; J gene: TRBJ2-3; clone size: few; V gene: TRBV28; CDR3 DNA: TGTGCCAGCAGTCTACCGACAGGGTCCACAGATACGCAGTATTTT; CDR3 protein: CASSLPTGSTDTQYF
D gene: .; J gene: TRBJ2-7; clone size: .; V gene: TRBV7-7; CDR3 DNA: TGTGCTAGCAGCTTAGGGGCCAGCTCCTACGAGCAGTACTTC; CDR3 protein: CASSLGASSYEQYF
D gene: TRBD1; J gene: TRBJ2-7; clone size: few; V gene: TRBV28; CDR3 DNA: TGTGCCAGCAGTTCCGACAGGGTTAAGAGACAGCAGTACTTC; CDR3 protein: CASSSDRVKRQQYF
D gene: .; J gene: TRBJ1-2; clone size: .; V gene: TRBV6-5; CDR3 DNA: TGTGCCAGCAGTTATCGCGTTGACTATGGCTACACCTTC; CDR3 protein: CASSYRVDYGYTF
D gene: .; J gene: TRBJ1-5; clone size: few; V gene: TRBV2; CDR3 DNA: TGTGCCAGCAATGTCGTTCGCAATCAGCCCCAGCATTTT; CDR3 protein: CASNVVRNQPQHF
D gene: .; J gene: TRBJ2-3; clone size: few; V gene: TRBV3-1; CDR3 DNA: TGTGCCAGCAGCCACAGCGAACGCACAGATACGCAGTATTTT; CDR3 protein: CASSHSERTDTQYF
D gene: .; J gene: TRBJ1-5; clone size: .; V gene: TRBV5-6; CDR3 DNA: TGTGCCAGCAGCTTTGGGGGCGGTCAGCCCCAGCATTTT; CDR3 protein: CASSFGGGQPQHF
D gene: .; J gene: TRBJ1-2; clone size: .; V gene: TRBV28; CDR3 DNA: TGTGCCAGCAGCGAGGTTGGGGGTCTCATCTATGGCTACACCTTC; CDR3 protein: CASSEVGGLIYGYTF
D gene: TRBD1; J gene: TRBJ1-1; clone size: few; V gene: TRBV29-1; CDR3 DNA: TGCAGCACGGGACAGGCCCCCACTGAAGCTTTCTTT; CDR3 protein: CSTGQAPTEAFF
D gene: .; J gene: TRBJ2-3; clone size: .; V gene: TRBV11-1; CDR3 DNA: TGTGCCAGCAGTTTCCAGGACACAGATACGCAGTATTTT; CDR3 protein: CASSFQDTDTQYF
D gene: .; J gene: TRBJ1-4; clone size: .; V gene: TRBV3-1; CDR3 DNA: TGTGCCAGCAGCCTCCTGGGCGGCCACCCTCCTGAAAAACTGTTTTTT; CDR3 protein: CASSLLGGHPPEKLFF
D gene: TRBD2; J gene: TRBJ2-7; clone size: .; V gene: TRBV4-2; CDR3 DNA: TGTGCCAGCAGCCAAGATCCTCCTAGCGGGGGCTACGAGCAGTACTTC; CDR3 protein: CASSQDPPSGGYEQYF
D gene: TRBD2; J gene: TRBJ2-3; clone size: many; V gene: TRBV28; CDR3 DNA: TGTGCCAGCAGTTCCCTAGCGGGGGGGCGGGATACGCAGTATTTT; CDR3 protein: CASSSLAGGRDTQYF
D gene: TRBD2; J gene: TRBJ2-5; clone size: .; V gene: TRBV7-3; CDR3 DNA: TGTGCCAGCAGCTTAAGCGGGGGGTACCAAGAGACCCAGTACTTC; CDR3 protein: CASSLSGGYQETQYF
D gene: TRBD2; J gene: TRBJ2-1; clone size: .; V gene: TRBV7-9; CDR3 DNA: TGTGCCAGCAGCCGACCGGGGGAGGGCGACCCGTTCTTC; CDR3 protein: CASSRPGEGDPFF
D gene: .; J gene: TRBJ2-6; clone size: few; V gene: TRBV27; CDR3 DNA: TGTGCCACCTTAGGACGGGGGAAAGGGGATCCTGGGGCCAACGTCCTGACTTTC; CDR3 protein: CATLGRGKGDPGANVLTF
D gene: TRBD1; J gene: TRBJ1-6; clone size: .; V gene: TRBV2; CDR3 DNA: TGTGCCAGCAGTGGGTCTAACAGGGGCAATTCACCCCTCCACTTT; CDR3 protein: CASSGSNRGNSPLHF
D gene: .; J gene: TRBJ1-4; clone size: few; V gene: TRBV7-9; CDR3 DNA: TGTGCCAGCAGCTTTTCGGGTCTTGCAACTAATGAAAAACTGTTTTTT; CDR3 protein: CASSFSGLATNEKLFF
D gene: TRBD2; J gene: TRBJ2-1; clone size: .; V gene: TRBV20-1; CDR3 DNA: TGCAGTGCTAGGCTCAGGACTAGCACACCTTACAATGAGCAGTTCTTC; CDR3 protein: CSARLRTSTPYNEQFF
D gene: .; J gene: TRBJ1-5; clone size: .; V gene: TRBV5-5; CDR3 DNA: TGTGCCAGCAGCTTGCGTCGGGGGGAGCCCCAGCATTTT; CDR3 protein: CASSLRRGEPQHF
D gene: .; J gene: TRBJ2-2; clone size: .; V gene: TRBV3-1; CDR3 DNA: TGTGCCAGCAGCCAAGTATTAGGCCCCGAGGAGCTGTTTTTT; CDR3 protein: CASSQVLGPEELFF
D gene: .; J gene: TRBJ2-5; clone size: .; V gene: TRBV6-6; CDR3 DNA: TGTGCCAGCAGTTACACAGGGATTCGAGAGACCCAGTACTTC; CDR3 protein: CASSYTGIRETQYF
D gene: .; J gene: TRBJ2-4; clone size: .; V gene: TRBV4-1; CDR3 DNA: TGCGCCAGCAGCCATTACAAATTAGCCAAAAACATTCAGTACTTC; CDR3 protein: CASSHYKLAKNIQYF
D gene: TRBD2; J gene: TRBJ2-1; clone size: few; V gene: TRBV20-1; CDR3 DNA: TGCAGTGCTAGTGGCGGGAGGGCCTACAATGAGCAGTTCTTC; CDR3 protein: CSASGGRAYNEQFF
D gene: TRBD1; J gene: TRBJ1-1; clone size: few; V gene: TRBV12-3/TRBV12-4; CDR3 DNA: TGTGCCAGCAGTCTCGGACAGGGGTACACTGAAGCTTTCTTT; CDR3 protein: CASSLGQGYTEAFF
D gene: TRBD2; J gene: TRBJ2-3; clone size: .; V gene: TRBV4-1; CDR3 DNA: TGCGCCAGCACCCCCGGGGGGGCTGCTAGCACAGATACGCAGTATTTT; CDR3 protein: CASTPGGAASTDTQYF
D gene: TRBD1; J gene: TRBJ2-1; clone size: few; V gene: TRBV9; CDR3 DNA: TGTGCCAGCAGCCGGGACAGGGGGTTCAATGAGCAGTTCTTC; CDR3 protein: CASSRDRGFNEQFF
D gene: TRBD2; J gene: TRBJ2-3; clone size: .; V gene: TRBV29-1; CDR3 DNA: TGCAGCGTTGAAGGGGGGCTAGCGGGAGGAGATACGCAGTATTTT; CDR3 protein: CSVEGGLAGGDTQYF
D gene: .; J gene: TRBJ1-2; clone size: few; V gene: TRBV5-4; CDR3 DNA: TGTGCCAGCAGCCAAAAGAGGATGGACGGCTACACCTTC; CDR3 protein: CASSQKRMDGYTF
D gene: TRBD2; J gene: TRBJ2-1; clone size: .; V gene: TRBV4-1; CDR3 DNA: TGCGCCAGCAGCCGGGGGGGGGGACTAGCCGATGAGCAGTTCTTC; CDR3 protein: CASSRGGGLADEQFF